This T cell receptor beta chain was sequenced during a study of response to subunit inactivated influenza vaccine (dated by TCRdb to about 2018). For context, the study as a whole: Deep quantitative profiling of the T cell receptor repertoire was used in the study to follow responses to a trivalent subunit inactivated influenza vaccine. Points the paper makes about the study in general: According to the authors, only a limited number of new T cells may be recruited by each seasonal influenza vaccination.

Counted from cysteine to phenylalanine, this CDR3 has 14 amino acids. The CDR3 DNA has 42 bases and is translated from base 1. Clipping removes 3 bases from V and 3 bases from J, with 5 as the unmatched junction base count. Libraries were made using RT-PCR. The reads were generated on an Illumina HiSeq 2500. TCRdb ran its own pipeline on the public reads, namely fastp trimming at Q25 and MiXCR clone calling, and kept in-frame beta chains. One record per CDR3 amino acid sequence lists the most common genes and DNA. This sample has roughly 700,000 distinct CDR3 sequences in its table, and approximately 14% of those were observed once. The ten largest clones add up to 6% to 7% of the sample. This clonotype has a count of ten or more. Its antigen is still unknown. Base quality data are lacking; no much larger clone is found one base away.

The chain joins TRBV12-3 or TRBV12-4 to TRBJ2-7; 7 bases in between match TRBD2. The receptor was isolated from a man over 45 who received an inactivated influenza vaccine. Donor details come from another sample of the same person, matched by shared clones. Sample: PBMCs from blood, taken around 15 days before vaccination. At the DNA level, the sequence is TGTGCCAGCAGTTTGGGGGGGAACAGCTACGAGCAGTACTTC. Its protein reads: CASSLGGNSYEQYF.